This TCR beta chain derives from a study of blood T cells in healthy people across ages. Combining a sample-barcoded 5' primer with a J-beta primer mix, a second PCR ran for roughly 7 to 12 cycles. TCRdb ran MiXCR on the 5' RACE reads and lists one entry per CDR3 protein. The table lists about 1.4 million distinct CDR3 sequences, around 55% of them singletons. CDR3 length: 13 amino acids. V lost 10 bases to trimming and J lost 10 bases; unmatched junction nucleotides: 13. The germline V gene encodes CDR1 MNHEY and CDR2 SMNVEV (reference sequence). Isolation per sample recovered at least 7 million PBMCs.

This TCR was sampled from a young man in good health. Specimen: blood. This chain joins TRBV27 and TRBJ2-1; 7 bases are a match to TRBD1. The CDR3 nucleotides read TGTGCCACCTCCGGGACAGTTAACCTCGAGCAGTTCTTC. Its protein product is CATSGTVNLEQFF.